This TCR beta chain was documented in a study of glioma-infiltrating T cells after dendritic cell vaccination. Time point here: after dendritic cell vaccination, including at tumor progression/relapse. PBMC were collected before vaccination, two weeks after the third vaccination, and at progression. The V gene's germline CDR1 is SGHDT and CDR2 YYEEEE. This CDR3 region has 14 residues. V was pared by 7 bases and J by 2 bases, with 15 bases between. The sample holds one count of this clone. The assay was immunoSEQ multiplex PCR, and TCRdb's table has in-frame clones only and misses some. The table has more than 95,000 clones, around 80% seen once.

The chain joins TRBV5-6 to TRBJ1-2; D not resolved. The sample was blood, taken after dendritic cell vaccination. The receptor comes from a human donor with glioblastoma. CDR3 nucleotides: TGTGCCAGCGCCCGAGGGAGGCCCAACTATGGCTACACCTTC. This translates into CASARGRPNYGYTF.